Below, 28 T cell receptor beta chains from the same sample are listed, as sequenced in a study of T-cell reconstitution after alpha-beta-depleted transplantation in children. Unique molecular identifiers were incorporated during preparation of the TCRbeta library. TCRdb recomputed calls from the PCR reads with MiXCR, one row per CDR3 protein. The sample has 70,000 to 95,000 distinct CDR3 sequences; around 18% are singletons. The sample consisted of PBMCs, mostly from graft donor cells, taken 360 days after TCRalphabeta/CD19-depleted stem cell transplant. These receptors were obtained from a male patient between 2 and 10 years old who had a stem cell transplant for acute lymphoblastic leukemia, so the T cells may come from the graft donor.

This clonotype was seen a handful of times. The chain is built from TRBV6-1 and TRBJ1-1; D is unclear. V gave up 5 bases and J gave up 1 base, with 11 bases separating them. Germline loops: CDR1 MNHNS, CDR2 SASEGT. The CDR3 has 14 residues. CDR3 loop: CASSMDFSNTEAFF. DNA of the CDR3: TGTGCCAGCAGTATGGACTTTTCGAACACTGAAGCTTTCTTT.

The sample holds a few counts of this clonotype. J is TRBJ1-2 and V is TRBV5-1; possibly TRBD1 for D (5 bases). Germline CDR1 is SGHRS and CDR2 is YFSETQ. V lost 0 bases, J lost 8 bases, and 17 bases lay in between. There are 15 residues in the CDR3. As DNA, the CDR3 is TGCGCCAGCAGCTTGGTCCTCGTCGGGGGGTACGGCTACACCTTC. The encoded protein is CASSLVLVGGYGYTF.

The rearrangement links TRBV11-2 to TRBJ2-1, with TRBD2 as a possible D gene (6 bases). This CDR3 is 14 amino acids long. CDR1 and CDR2 from the germline V gene are SGHAT and FQNNGV. Trimming pared 4 bases from V and 2 bases from J, leaving 9 bases between. CDR3 sequence reads: CASSSRGAYNEQFF. DNA for the CDR3: TGTGCCAGCAGCTCGCGGGGAGCCTACAATGAGCAGTTCTTC.

The chain links TRBV4-2 to TRBJ2-1, with TRBD2 matching over 7 bases. The CDR3 covers 17 residues. Germline CDR1 and CDR2: LGHNA and YNFKEQ. The ends lost 2 bases at V and 0 bases at J; junction bases unmatched: 7. This CDR3 is CASSQLAGASSYNEQFF. The DNA of the CDR3 is TGTGCCAGCAGCCAACTCGCGGGAGCCAGCTCCTACAATGAGCAGTTCTTC.

There are a few counts of this clonotype. The chain recombines TRBV4-1 with TRBJ2-1, with D unresolved. CDR1 MGHRA and CDR2 YSYEKL come from the germline V gene. With 1 base removed from V and 2 bases from J, the gap between germline ends came to 6 bases. This CDR3 has 14 amino acids. CDR3 amino acids: CASSQGLAYNEQFF. CDR3 sequence (DNA): TGCGCCAGCAGCCAAGGCTTAGCCTACAATGAGCAGTTCTTC.

This clonotype was seen a handful of times. J is TRBJ2-5 and V is TRBV5-5; TRBD2 is a possible D gene (6 bases). V was pared by 4 bases and J by 5 bases, with 18 bases between. This CDR3 contains 15 residues. In germline, CDR1 is SGHKS, CDR2 YYEKEE (reference sequence). The CDR3 DNA is TGTGCCAGCAGCCCCGTAACTAGCCGGCTCGAGACCCAGTACTTC. Its translation is CASSPVTSRLETQYF.

This clonotype was counted many times. The chain recombines TRBV4-1 with TRBJ2-3, with 14 positions matching TRBD2. The CDR3 covers 18 residues. The V gene end was trimmed by 4 bases and the J gene end by 4 bases; junction bases not matched to a gene: 10. Germline assignment: CDR1 MGHRA and CDR2 YSYEKL. The CDR3 DNA sequence: TGCGCCAGCAGCCCAGGGACTAGCGGGAGAGAGGGGTCAGATACGCAGTATTTT. Its translation is CASSPGTSGREGSDTQYF.

The chain combines TRBV24-1 with TRBJ2-1; D remains unclear. This CDR3 contains 17 residues. Germline CDR1 is KGHDR and CDR2 is SFDVKD. V lost 0 bases, J lost 0 bases, and 11 bases lay in between. For the CDR3, the DNA is TGTGCCACCAGTGATTTGAATTGGGGAAGCTCCTACAATGAGCAGTTCTTC. Translated: CATSDLNWGSSYNEQFF.

The CDR3 region is CASGHHSGRAPDTQYF. CDR3 in DNA: TGTGCCAGCGGACACCATAGCGGGAGGGCTCCAGATACGCAGTATTTT. The J gene is TRBJ2-3, the V gene TRBV5-5; 11 bases fit TRBD2. Germline CDR1 reads SGHKS; CDR2 reads YYEKEE (reference sequence). J lost 4 bases, V lost 7 bases, and 11 bases had no gene match. The CDR3 runs 16 residues. The whole variable domain, remainder taken from reference TRBV5-5 and TRBJ2-3, is DAGVTQSPTHLIKTRGQQVTLRCSPISGHKSVSWYQQVLGQGPQFIFQYYEKEERGRGNFPDRFSARQFPNYSSELNVNALLLGDSALYLCASGHHSGRAPDTQYFGPGTRLTVL.

This clonotype turned up a few times. J is TRBJ1-2 and V is TRBV29-1; unclear D gene. Trimming cost V 0 bases and J 2 bases, with 19 bases left between them. The CDR3 sequence is 17 residues long. Germline V CDR1 and CDR2: SQVTM, ANQGSEA. CDR3 in DNA: TGCAGCGTTGAAGAGTTAGTTTTCAAGCTCCCGAACTATGGCTACACCTTC. It translates to CSVEELVFKLPNYGYTF. Drawing the rest from reference TRBV29-1 and TRBJ1-2, the complete variable domain is SAVISQKPSRDICQRGTSLTIQCQVDSQVTMMFWYRQQPGQSLTLIATANQGSEATYESGFVIDKFPISRPNLTFSTLTVSNMSPEDSSIYLCSVEELVFKLPNYGYTFGSGTRLTVV.

Here the CDR3 DNA reads TGTGCCAGCAGTTACTCCGGACAGGGCTTTTTTGGTACGCAGTATTTT. This sequence encodes CASSYSGQGFFGTQYF. V and J are TRBV6-5 and TRBJ2-3; 8 bases align to TRBD1. This CDR3 comprises 16 residues. From germline, CDR1 is MNHEY and CDR2 SVGAGI. Trimming at V came to 0 bases and at J to 8 bases, leaving 10 bases not matched to a gene.

The sample holds a few counts of this clonotype. The V call is TRBV5-6, the J call TRBJ2-5; 8 nucleotides align to TRBD1. Germline loops: CDR1 SGHDT, CDR2 YYEEEE. With V trimmed by 4 bases and J by 4 bases, 6 bases remained unmatched. The CDR3 totals 14 residues. Written as DNA, the CDR3 is TGTGCCAGCAGCGCGGACAGGGTGGGAGAGACCCAGTACTTC. It translates to CASSADRVGETQYF.

This clonotype was counted many times. The chain joins TRBV12-5 to TRBJ1-5; no definite D call. The CDR3 spans 14 residues. Germline-derived CDR1 and CDR2 are LGHNT and FRNRAP. V lost 6 bases and J lost 0, with 9 bases in between. CDR3 DNA: TGTGCTAGTGGACAGCCCTATAGCAATCAGCCCCAGCATTTT. Its protein product is CASGQPYSNQPQHF.

This clonotype occurred a few times. The chain joins TRBV4-1 to TRBJ1-5; D uncertain. Looked up from germline, CDR1 is MGHRA and CDR2 is YSYEKL. The CDR3 runs 16 residues. V gave up 1 base and J gave up 7 bases, with 17 bases separating them. The CDR3 coding sequence is TGCGCCAGCAGCCAAGGAGTAGGGAGAGGTAGACAGCCCCAGCATTTT. Protein sequence: CASSQGVGRGRQPQHF.

This clonotype has only a few counts. Without the conserved terminal phenylalanine or tryptophan, this CDR3 likely stems from a read error. The genes are TRBV27 and TRBJ2-1, with 11 bases lining up with TRBD2. In germline, CDR1 is MNHEY, CDR2 SMNVEV (reference sequence). The trim removed 1 base at V and 3 bases at J, leaving 5 bases unmatched. This CDR3 is built from 17 residues. CDR3 DNA sequence: TGTGCCAGCAGTTTATACACTAGCGGGAGAGGCTACAATGAGCAGTTCCTC. This encodes CASSLYTSGRGYNEQFL.

This clonotype has more than one count but fewer than ten. J is TRBJ1-1 and V is TRBV28, with 7 bases identical to TRBD1. V lost 3 bases and J lost 6; bases outside the gene matches: 10. This CDR3 comprises 15 residues. Germline lookup yields CDR1 MDHEN and CDR2 SYDVKM. As DNA, the CDR3 is TGTGCCAGCAGTTTTGGTCCCAGGGGGTACCCTGAAGCTTTCTTT. Translating it yields CASSFGPRGYPEAFF.

This chain uses TRBV6-1 with TRBJ2-7; 10 positions match TRBD1. The junction had 10 bases not matched to a gene; V was cut back by 6 bases and J by 5 bases. The CDR3 length is 15 residues. The V gene's germline CDR1 is MNHNS and CDR2 SASEGT. CDR3 sequence (DNA): TGTGCCAGCAGCTCAGGGGGACAGGGGAACCACGAGCAGTACTTC. This encodes CASSSGGQGNHEQYF.

The rearrangement links TRBV6-1 to TRBJ1-4, with a tentative D call TRBD1 (5 bases). Germline loops: CDR1 MNHNS, CDR2 SASEGT. V was clipped by 5 bases and J by 0 bases, with 13 bases between them. The CDR3 length is 16 residues. DNA of the CDR3: TGTGCCAGCAGTCGTACCTGGGGGGCAACTAATGAAAAACTGTTTTTT. Encoded protein: CASSRTWGATNEKLFF.

Here the CDR3 reads CASSYRTGLRETQYF. CDR3 DNA: TGCGCCAGCAGCTACCGGACAGGCTTAAGGGAGACCCAGTACTTC. The chain couples TRBV5-1 to TRBJ2-5; 7 positions match TRBD1. The CDR3 covers 15 residues. Germline trimming cut 3 bases from V and 5 bases from J; bases unmatched to any gene: 10. CDR1 is SGHRS, CDR2 YFSETQ, per germline.

A few counts support this clonotype. The V call is TRBV12-3 or TRBV12-4, the J call TRBJ2-1; a weak D match, TRBD2 (5 bases). V lost 5 bases, J lost 2 bases, and 13 bases lay in between. The CDR3 extends over 15 amino acids. The CDR3 sequence: CASSPRVVAYNEQFF. For the CDR3, the DNA is TGTGCCAGCAGTCCGCGGGTAGTAGCCTACAATGAGCAGTTCTTC.

The gene calls are TRBV24-1 and TRBJ2-1; the D gene is possibly TRBD1 (5 bases). CDR1 and CDR2 from the germline V gene are KGHDR and SFDVKD. V shed 5 bases and J shed 4 bases, with 14 bases lying between them. The CDR3 length is 15 residues. The CDR3 DNA reads as TGTGCCACCAGTGCTGGTGGGGCGTGGTACAATGAGCAGTTCTTC. Amino acids: CATSAGGAWYNEQFF.

This chain joins TRBV7-6 and TRBJ2-5; no clear D. This CDR3 region has 14 residues. The germline V and J ends were trimmed by 4 bases and 5 bases, with 14 bases remaining between them. Germline assignment: CDR1 SGHVS and CDR2 FNYEAQ. CDR3 DNA: TGTGCCAGCAGCTCTTTCGGGTATGTGGAGACCCAGTACTTC. This sequence encodes CASSSFGYVETQYF.

The CDR3 here is CASTTGWGEGTYEQYF. CDR3 in DNA: TGTGCCAGCACCACCGGTTGGGGGGAGGGGACCTACGAGCAGTACTTC. The V call is TRBV12-3 or TRBV12-4, the J call TRBJ2-7; 7 bases are shared with TRBD2. Losses at the gene ends were 7 bases for V and 2 bases for J; bases not matched to a gene: 14. The CDR3 covers 16 residues.

This clonotype appeared a few times. J is TRBJ2-1 and V is TRBV4-2; the match to TRBD2 covers 14 bases. The CDR3 sequence is 18 residues long. Germline assignment: CDR1 LGHNA and CDR2 YNFKEQ. V dropped 4 bases and J dropped 2; count of bases not matched to a gene: 7. The CDR3 is CASSPTGTSGRAYNEQFF. The CDR3 nucleotides read TGTGCCAGCAGCCCAACCGGGACTAGCGGGAGAGCCTACAATGAGCAGTTCTTC.

The rearrangement uses TRBV4-1 and TRBJ2-1; 10 positions agree with TRBD2. V lost 4 bases and J lost 6; bases outside the gene matches: 6. The CDR3 totals 15 residues. CDR1 is MGHRA and CDR2 is YSYEKL in the germline V gene. CDR3 sequence reads: CASSPSGRALNEQFF. The CDR3 coding sequence is TGCGCCAGCAGCCCGAGCGGGAGGGCCCTCAATGAGCAGTTCTTC.

The V and J genes are TRBV10-2 and TRBJ2-5; 10 nucleotides line up with TRBD2. The V and J ends lost 2 bases and 4 bases, in that order; junction bases with no gene match: 7. CDR3 length: 16 amino acids. From germline, CDR1 is WSHSY and CDR2 SAAADI. The CDR3 DNA sequence: TGCGCCAGCAGTGAGGGTAGCGGGAGGTGGACAGAGACCCAGTACTTC. This encodes CASSEGSGRWTETQYF.

This clonotype was seen more than once but under ten times. V and J are TRBV11-1 and TRBJ2-6; tentative D call: TRBD1 (5 bases). Germline V lookup: CDR1 SGHAT, CDR2 FQDESV (reference sequence). The CDR3 covers 18 residues. The germline V and J ends were trimmed by 1 base and 2 bases, with 15 bases remaining between them. The CDR3 sequence: CASSLGRTTITGANVLTF. CDR3 bases: TGTGCCAGCAGCTTAGGTAGGACAACTATAACTGGGGCCAACGTCCTGACTTTC.

This clonotype was seen a few times. The rearrangement uses TRBV4-2 and TRBJ2-7; TRBD2 aligns across 11 bases. J gave up 0 bases and V 3 bases, and 1 base lay outside the gene matches. This CDR3 is 15 amino acids long. In germline, CDR1 is LGHNA, CDR2 YNFKEQ. The CDR3 DNA sequence: TGTGCCAGCAGCCACACTAGCGGGAGCTCCTACGAGCAGTACTTC. Its protein is CASSHTSGSSYEQYF.